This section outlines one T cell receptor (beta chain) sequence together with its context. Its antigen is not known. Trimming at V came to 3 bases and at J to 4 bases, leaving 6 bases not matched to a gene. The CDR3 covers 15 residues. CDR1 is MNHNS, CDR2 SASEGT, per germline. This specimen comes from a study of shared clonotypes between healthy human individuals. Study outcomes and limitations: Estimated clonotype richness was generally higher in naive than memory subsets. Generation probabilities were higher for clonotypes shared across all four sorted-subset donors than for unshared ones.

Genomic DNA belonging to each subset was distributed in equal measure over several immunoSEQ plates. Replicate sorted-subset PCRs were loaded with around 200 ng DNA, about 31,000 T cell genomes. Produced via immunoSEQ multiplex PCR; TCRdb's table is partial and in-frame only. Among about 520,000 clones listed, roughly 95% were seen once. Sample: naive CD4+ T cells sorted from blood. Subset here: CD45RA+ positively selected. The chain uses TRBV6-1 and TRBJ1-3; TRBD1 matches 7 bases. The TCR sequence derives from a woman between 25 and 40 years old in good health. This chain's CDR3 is CASSEYRGFGNTIYF. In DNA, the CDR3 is TGTGCCAGCAGTGAGTACAGGGGATTCGGAAACACCATATATTTT.